This paragraph covers one T cell receptor (beta chain) sequence. Its antigen is not yet known. The sample holds no much larger clone one base away, and base qualities are not on file. The entry originates in a study of technical replicates of blood from a few donors listed by TCRdb under 2017. Receptors were amplified or captured by the immunoSEQ multiplex PCR assay. Not all clones reach the TCRdb copy of this immuneACCESS table, which keeps in-frame sequences only. Checked studies attribute under half of the gap to unresolved V genes and leave the rest unexplained. Present in this sample are around 69,000 clones, roughly 90% of which were seen just once. Together, the top ten hold just over 4.5% of the sample. Trimming accounts for 2 bases at V and 5 bases at J, while the number of junction bases matched to no gene is 7. CDR1 and CDR2 were assigned from the germline V gene (reference sequence) as GTSNPN and SVGIG. Counted from cysteine to phenylalanine, this CDR3 has 14 amino acids. CDR3 DNA only is kept here, 42 bases in frame from base 1.

The receptor's source is a human donor in good health. Some clones in this sample may be carry-over from other donors' samples. The sample comprised PBMCs. Rearrangement joined TRBV30 to TRBJ2-7, with 9 middle bases fitting TRBD1. The CDR3 reads as follows: CAWSYRDRDHEQYF. In nucleotides, the sequence is TGTGCCTGGAGTTACCGGGACAGGGACCACGAGCAGTACTTC.